A single sample gave rise to the 27 T cell receptor beta chains below, sequenced in a study of blood T cells in healthy people across ages. The second PCR ran about 6 to 11 cycles with a sample-barcoded 5' primer and J-beta primers. TCRdb reprocessed the 5' RACE reads with MiXCR, giving one entry per CDR3 protein. The sample has just under 900,000 distinct CDR3 sequences; around 28% are singletons. Sequenced sample: blood. The receptors were sampled from a woman of 80 years or more in good health.

With respect to this clonotype: At one end, the junction sequence differs from germline, possibly due to a read error. J is TRBJ2-5 and V is TRBV4-3, with D maybe TRBD2 (6 bases). CDR1 and CDR2 from the germline V gene are LGHNA and YSLEER. CDR3 size: 14 residues. CDR3 protein: CAGSLGTSQETQYF. The CDR3 region has the DNA TGCGCCGGCAGCCTCGGGACTTCACAAGAGACCCAGTACTTC.

Concerning this clonotype: A read error may be the cause here, since a much bigger clone is one base away. V gene TRBV9 combines with J gene TRBJ2-4, with D unresolved. The CDR3 sequence is 17 residues long. The germline V gene encodes CDR1 SGDLS and CDR2 YYNGEE. In DNA form, the CDR3 reads TGTACCAGCAGCGTAGTCGAACCCCCACGAGCCAAAAACATTCAGTACTTC. This sequence encodes CTSSVVEPPRAKNIQYF.

This clonotype was recorded many times. The CDR3 nucleotides read TGCAGCGGGACAGGGGGCGAAAACTATGGCTACACCTTC. It specifies CSGTGGENYGYTF. The chain uses TRBV29-1 and TRBJ1-2; 11 bases line up with TRBD1. The germline gives CDR1 SQVTM, CDR2 ANQGSEA. The CDR3 runs to 13 residues. Unmatched junction bases numbered 3, after V lost 7 bases and J lost 2 bases.

The chain joins TRBV3-1 to TRBJ1-2; 8 positions match TRBD1. Losses at the gene ends were 5 bases for V and 4 bases for J; bases not matched to a gene: 6. The germline V gene has CDR1 LGHDT and CDR2 YNNKEL (reference sequence). There are 14 residues in the CDR3. In DNA, the CDR3 is TGTGCCAGCAGCTTTGGACAGGGTGCCTATGGCTACACCTTC. This codes for CASSFGQGAYGYTF.

This clonotype was seen at least ten times. The chain carries TRBV6-6 and TRBJ1-6; D is perhaps TRBD1 (5 bases). CDR1 is MNHNY and CDR2 is SVGAGI in the germline V gene (reference sequence). With 6 bases removed from V and 0 bases from J, the gap between germline ends came to 9 bases. The CDR3 is made up of 15 amino acids. The CDR3 sequence is CASRGLGSYNSPLHF. The CDR3 DNA reads as TGTGCCAGCAGGGGGCTCGGCTCCTATAATTCACCCCTCCACTTT.

The chain joins TRBV18 to TRBJ2-3, with D maybe TRBD1 (6 bases). The CDR3 extends over 13 amino acids. Germline V gene sequence: CDR1 KGHSH, CDR2 LQKENI. Trimming shortened V by 6 bases and J by 8 bases, and 15 bases separated the two germline ends. CDR3 sequence: CASSPGTDSTQYF. CDR3 nucleotides: TGTGCCAGCTCCCCCGGGACGGACAGTACGCAGTATTTT.

There are a few counts of this clonotype. The chain is built from TRBV24-1 and TRBJ2-5, with D unclear. With 4 bases removed from V and 5 bases from J, the gap between germline ends came to 13 bases. From germline, CDR1 is KGHDR and CDR2 SFDVKD. CDR3 size: 14 residues. CDR3 sequence (DNA): TGTGCCACCAGTGACCCCGGCCGCCGGGAGACCCAGTACTTC. Protein sequence: CATSDPGRRETQYF.

The V and J genes are TRBV18 and TRBJ1-1; 7 bases fit TRBD1. The J segment lost 0 bases and the V segment lost 6 bases, leaving 10 bases of the junction unmatched. The V gene's germline CDR1 is KGHSH and CDR2 LQKENI. This CDR3 is built from 16 residues. For the CDR3, the DNA is TGTGCCAGCTCCCCGGCCAGGGGGGATCTGAACACTGAAGCTTTCTTT. Translated, it gives CASSPARGDLNTEAFF.

This clonotype was seen ten or more times. The chain links TRBV18 to TRBJ2-3, with TRBD2 matching 11 bases. Germline CDR1 reads KGHSH; CDR2 reads LQKENI. CDR3 size: 18 residues. The ends lost 3 bases at V and 1 base at J; junction bases unmatched: 9. The CDR3 DNA is TGTGCCAGCTCACCGGCTAGCGGGGGGTCTCCCCGCACAGATACGCAGTATTTT. Translated: CASSPASGGSPRTDTQYF. Together with reference TRBV18 and TRBJ2-3, the CDR3 gives the full variable domain: NAGVMQNPRHLVRRRGQEARLRCSPMKGHSHVYWYRQLPEEGLKFMVYLQKENIIDESGMPKERFSAEFPKEGPSILRIQQVVRGDSAAYFCASSPASGGSPRTDTQYFGPGTRLTVL.

The CDR3 is CASSFYGEQYF. CDR3 coding DNA: TGTGCCAGCAGCTTCTACGGCGAGCAGTACTTC. The chain uses TRBV7-2 and TRBJ2-7, with D hard to call. The V and J ends lost 3 bases and 6 bases respectively, with 6 bases between them. The CDR3 extends over 11 amino acids. Per the germline V gene, CDR1 is SGHTA and CDR2 is FQGNSA.

This clonotype came up many times. V is TRBV12-3 or TRBV12-4 and J is TRBJ2-1; 7 positions match TRBD2. Trimming cost V 7 bases and J 4 bases; bases outside gene matches: 7. The CDR3 has 14 amino acids. The DNA of the CDR3 is TGTGCCAGCACCCCGGGACTAAGGTACAATGAGCAGTTCTTC. This gives the protein CASTPGLRYNEQFF.

The CDR3 is CASSLGTGGKTGELFF. CDR3 bases: TGTGCCAGCAGCCTGGGTACAGGGGGCAAAACCGGGGAGCTGTTTTTT. This chain connects TRBV12-3 or TRBV12-4 to TRBJ2-2; 9 nucleotides line up with TRBD1. The CDR3 consists of 16 residues. Trimming took 6 bases from V and 5 from J; bases not matched to a gene: 10.

The chain combines TRBV7-2 with TRBJ1-4; 7 bases align to TRBD1. Germline V CDR1 and CDR2: SGHTA, FQGNSA. With V trimmed by 1 base and J by 8 bases, 4 bases remained unmatched. The CDR3 contains 14 residues. In DNA, the CDR3 is TGTGCCAGCAGCTTAGGACAGGGCAAGGAAAAACTGTTTTTT. This codes for CASSLGQGKEKLFF.

Note on this clonotype: This may be a read error, as it is one base from a much larger clone. The CDR3 loop is CASSLLDDKNIQYF. DNA for the CDR3: TGTGCCAGCTCACTCCTTGACGACAAAAACATTCAGTACTTC. The chain combines TRBV18 with TRBJ2-4; D call uncertain. CDR1 KGHSH and CDR2 LQKENI come from the germline V gene. CDR3 size: 14 residues. V was pared by 4 bases and J by 3 bases, with 10 bases between.

The CDR3 sequence is CASSYRSGDSYEQYF. DNA for the CDR3: TGTGCCAGCAGTTATCGTAGCGGGGATTCCTACGAGCAGTACTTC. The chain links TRBV6-2 or TRBV6-3 to TRBJ2-4, with 8 positions matching TRBD2. The J call may not be correct, given that the DNA end is closer to TRBJ2-7. Germline CDR1 MNHEY, CDR2 SVGEGT. The CDR3 length is 15 residues.

This clonotype was recorded many times. The gene calls are TRBV15 and TRBJ1-6, with D hard to call. The V gene lost 8 bases and the J gene lost 0 bases, with 11 bases spanning the gap. The CDR3 is 15 residues long. CDR1 is LNHNV and CDR2 is YYDKDF in the germline V gene (reference sequence). The CDR3 here is CATAGHSSYNSPLHF. In nucleotides, the CDR3 is TGTGCCACCGCGGGTCATAGCTCCTATAATTCACCCCTCCACTTT.

This clonotype was detected only a few times. The genes are TRBV7-2 and TRBJ1-1, with a weak D call TRBD1 (6 bases). This CDR3 comprises 15 residues. Germline assignment: CDR1 SGHTA and CDR2 FQGNSA. V lost 4 bases and J 0 bases, leaving 12 bases between the germline ends. The CDR3 sequence: CASSSGHTMNTEAFF. The CDR3 DNA reads as TGTGCCAGCAGCTCGGGACACACCATGAACACTGAAGCTTTCTTT.

The table lists this clonotype with many counts. This rearrangement joins TRBV5-1 to TRBJ2-1; either TRBD1 or TRBD2 may supply D (6 bases each). V was trimmed by 7 bases and J by 6 bases, leaving 17 bases between them. From germline, CDR1 is SGHRS and CDR2 YFSETQ. The CDR3 extends over 14 amino acids. The CDR3 spells CASRGPLTGNEQFF. CDR3 nucleotide sequence: TGCGCCAGCCGGGGGCCTTTAACAGGCAATGAGCAGTTCTTC.

This clonotype appeared a few times. The CDR3 reads CASSQQGQGHEQFF. CDR3 in DNA: TGTGCCAGCAGCCAACAAGGACAGGGCCATGAGCAGTTCTTC. This rearrangement joins TRBV7-8 to TRBJ2-1; 8 positions agree with TRBD1. The CDR3 sequence is 14 residues long. V was clipped by 5 bases and J by 8 bases; unmatched bases: 8. Germline V gene data show CDR1 as SGHVS and CDR2 as FQNEAQ. The whole variable domain, remainder taken from reference TRBV7-8 and TRBJ2-1, is GAGVSQSPRYKVAKRGQDVALRCDPISGHVSLFWYQQALGQGPEFLTYFQNEAQLDKSGLPSDRFFAERPEGSVSTLKIQRTQQEDSAVYLCASSQQGQGHEQFFGPGTRLTVL.

In its sample, this clonotype was seen many times. This sequence joins TRBV27 and TRBJ2-3; possibly TRBD1 or TRBD2 for D (5 bases each). V lost 7 bases, J lost 4 bases, and 18 bases lay in between. Germline V gene sequence: CDR1 MNHEY, CDR2 SMNVEV (reference sequence). The CDR3 loop spans 15 amino acids. DNA for the CDR3: TGTGCCAGCACCCATATTGGGGGACGGGCAGATACGCAGTATTTT. Amino acid sequence: CASTHIGGRADTQYF.

The count of this clonotype is one. This may be a read error: a much more frequent sequence differs by one nucleotide. The genes are TRBV14 and TRBJ2-7, with a possible D match to TRBD2 (5 bases). Per the germline V gene, CDR1 is SGHDN and CDR2 is FVKESK. The CDR3 has 16 residues. Trimming stripped 0 bases from V and 6 bases from J, with 18 bases between. CDR3 loop: CASSQDDWGVNCEQYF. CDR3 coding DNA: TGTGCCAGCAGCCAAGATGACTGGGGAGTTAACTGCGAGCAGTACTTC.

As for this clonotype: A much more abundant neighbour one base away suggests this may be a read error. The gene calls are TRBV11-2 and TRBJ1-4; 8 bases match TRBD1. From germline, CDR1 is SGHAT and CDR2 FQNNGV. The CDR3 runs to 16 residues. V shed 3 bases and J 3 bases; nucleotides not matched to a gene: 6. The CDR3 region is CASSLTGEVANEKLFF. The DNA for the CDR3 is TGTGCCAGCAGCTTGACAGGGGAAGTTGCTAATGAAAAACTGTTTTTT.

This clonotype was seen ten or more times. The rearrangement uses TRBV12-3 or TRBV12-4 and TRBJ1-1, with a possible D match to TRBD1 (6 bases). V was cut by 8 bases and J by 4 bases, with 14 bases left in between. The CDR3 consists of 13 residues. DNA of the CDR3: TGTGCCAGCTCGAAGGGGGTGGGCACTGAAGCTTTCTTT. As protein: CASSKGVGTEAFF.

Comments on this clonotype: This could be a read error, since a much larger clone is one nucleotide away. The chain uses TRBV20-1 and TRBJ2-3; D might be TRBD2 (5 bases). This CDR3 contains 12 residues. The V gene's germline CDR1 is DFQATT and CDR2 SNEGSKA (reference sequence). CDR3 region: CSAFRRGDTRYF. The CDR3 coding sequence is TGCAGTGCATTTAGACGGGGAGATACGCGGTATTTT.

This clonotype was seen at least ten times. The V and J genes are TRBV6-1 and TRBJ2-1; D perhaps matches TRBD2 (6 bases). V was clipped by 4 bases and J by 8 bases, with 9 bases between them. The CDR3 totals 12 residues. CDR1 is MNHNS and CDR2 is SASEGT in the germline V gene. The CDR3 here is CASSAWGDEQFF. The CDR3 coding sequence is TGTGCCAGCAGTGCCTGGGGGGATGAGCAGTTCTTC.

The chain uses TRBV7-2 and TRBJ2-3, with 15 positions matching TRBD2. Germline V gene sequence: CDR1 SGHTA, CDR2 FQGNSA. J was trimmed by 3 bases and V by 5 bases; bases with no gene match: 9. The CDR3 is 18 amino acids. The CDR3 reads CASSPTLGLAGGTDTQYF. CDR3 in DNA: TGTGCCAGCAGCCCAACTTTGGGACTAGCGGGGGGTACAGATACGCAGTATTTT.

This clonotype was seen more than once but under ten times. The CDR3 loop is CASSFWVSSAGSNEQYF. For the CDR3, the DNA is TGTGCCAGCAGTTTCTGGGTTTCGTCGGCAGGGAGTAACGAGCAGTACTTC. J is TRBJ2-5 and V is TRBV28, with D possibly called TRBD1 or TRBD2 (5 bases each). The end of the DNA is better explained by TRBJ2-7, so the J call may be wrong. The length of the CDR3 is 17 residues. Germline-derived CDR1 and CDR2 are MDHEN and SYDVKM.